These 29 T cell receptor beta chains were sequenced from one sample in a study of T cells in narcolepsy. Assay: immunoSEQ multiplex PCR; the TCRdb copy retains only in-frame clones and omits some. The data hold about 32,000 clones, with 83% observed a single time. Sequences were obtained from memory (CD45RA-) CD4+ T cells from blood. All receptors derive from a human donor in good health.

V and J are TRBV19 and TRBJ1-2; D is unresolved. The CDR3 loop spans 14 amino acids. Germline V gene data show CDR1 as LNHDA and CDR2 as SQIVND (reference sequence). Trimming stripped 4 bases from V and 6 bases from J, with 15 bases between. The CDR3 nucleotides read TGTGCCAGTAGTACCTTGGGAGCCTTACATGGCTACACCTTC. Translated: CASSTLGALHGYTF.

The J gene is TRBJ2-7, the V gene TRBV2; tentatively, D is TRBD1 or TRBD2 (5 bases each). V lost 7 bases to trimming and J lost 5 bases, with 18 bases between them. CDR3 size: 14 residues. Germline loops: CDR1 SNHLY, CDR2 FYNNEI. This CDR3 is CASNRDGASNEQYF. CDR3 DNA: TGTGCCAGCAATCGAGACGGGGCCTCTAACGAGCAGTACTTC. The entire variable domain, with the rest obtained from reference TRBV2 and TRBJ2-7, is as follows: EPEVTQTPSHQVTQMGQEVILRCVPISNHLYFYWYRQILGQKVEFLVSFYNNEISEKSEIFDDQFSVERPDGSNFTLKIRSTKLEDSAMYFCASNRDGASNEQYFGPGTRLTVT.

The CDR3 DNA is TGTGCCAGCAGCTTACAGGGGTGGGCTGAAAAACTGTTTTTT. Encoded protein: CASSLQGWAEKLFF. The V and J genes are TRBV5-6 and TRBJ1-4; 7 bases map to TRBD1. The CDR3 contains 14 residues. The trim removed 2 bases at V and 7 bases at J, leaving 5 bases unmatched. Per germline, CDR1 SGHDT and CDR2 YYEEEE. The variable domain in full, completed from reference TRBV5-6 and TRBJ1-4, reads DAGVTQSPTHLIKTRGQQVTLRCSPKSGHDTVSWYQQALGQGPQFIFQYYEEEERQRGNFPDRFSGHQFPNYSSELNVNALLLGDSALYLCASSLQGWAEKLFFGSGTQLSVL.

This rearrangement joins TRBV29-1 to TRBJ1-3; 7 nucleotides line up with TRBD1. Germline loops: CDR1 SQVTM, CDR2 ANQGSEA. V shed 4 bases and J 4 bases; nucleotides not matched to a gene: 4. The CDR3 totals 13 residues. The CDR3, as DNA: TGCAGCGTTGCTTCGGGACAGGGAAACACCATATATTTT. Its protein is CSVASGQGNTIYF.

The rearrangement uses TRBV6-1 and TRBJ1-4, with a weak D call TRBD1 (5 bases). This CDR3 has 15 amino acids. CDR1 is MNHNS, CDR2 SASEGT, per germline. V lost 6 bases to trimming and J lost 5 bases, with 16 bases between them. The CDR3 coding sequence is TGTGCCAGCAGGTATCAGGGTACAGGAAATGAAAAACTGTTTTTT. Translating gives CASRYQGTGNEKLFF.

The chain is built from TRBV2 and TRBJ2-5; 7 bases fit TRBD1. The CDR3 totals 14 residues. With 8 bases clipped from V and 10 bases from J, the junction kept 16 bases outside the gene matches. Germline V gives CDR1 SNHLY, CDR2 FYNNEI. The CDR3: CASQGVRTANDQYF. The CDR3 DNA reads TGTGCCAGCCAGGGGGTAAGGACCGCAAATGACCAGTACTTC. Drawing the rest from reference TRBV2 and TRBJ2-5, the complete variable domain is EPEVTQTPSHQVTQMGQEVILRCVPISNHLYFYWYRQILGQKVEFLVSFYNNEISEKSEIFDDQFSVERPDGSNFTLKIRSTKLEDSAMYFCASQGVRTANDQYFGPGTRLLVL.

This chain uses TRBV30 with TRBJ1-6; no reliable D call. The CDR3 consists of 14 residues. With 4 bases removed from V and 5 bases from J, the gap between germline ends came to 12 bases. Germline CDR1 and CDR2: GTSNPN and SVGIG (reference sequence). The CDR3 coding sequence is TGTGCCTGGACCGGACCGGCAAATAATTCACCCCTCCACTTT. The encoded protein is CAWTGPANNSPLHF.

The rearrangement links TRBV7-2 to TRBJ1-4, with TRBD1 identical over 7 bases. The ends lost 1 base at V and 8 bases at J; junction bases unmatched: 10. CDR1 and CDR2 (germline): SGHTA, FQGNSA. This CDR3 contains 16 residues. The CDR3 DNA sequence: TGTGCCAGCAGCTTAGGAGGGGCGACAGGGAGCGAAAAACTGTTTTTT. Translation gives CASSLGGATGSEKLFF. Looking up the rest from reference TRBV7-2 and TRBJ1-4 gives the full variable domain: GAGVSQSPSNKVTEKGKDVELRCDPISGHTALYWYRQSLGQGLEFLIYFQGNSAPDKSGLPSDRFSAERTGGSVSTLTIQRTQQEDSAVYLCASSLGGATGSEKLFFGSGTQLSVL.

This clone was recorded once. The chain couples TRBV19 to TRBJ2-3; D not resolved. V was cut by 5 bases and J by 1 base, with 10 bases left in between. Per germline, CDR1 LNHDA and CDR2 SQIVND (reference sequence). There are 14 residues in the CDR3. CDR3 region: CASSQGKGTDTQYF. CDR3 nucleotide sequence: TGTGCCAGTAGTCAAGGGAAAGGCACAGATACGCAGTATTTT.

The chain uses TRBV9 and TRBJ1-6, with TRBD1 as a possible D gene (5 bases). Trimming took 4 bases from V and 7 from J, leaving 9 bases between them. CDR3 length equals 13 residues. Germline CDR1 and CDR2: SGDLS and YYNGEE. This CDR3 reads CASSSTANSPLHF. In DNA form, the CDR3 reads TGTGCCAGCAGCTCGACAGCGAATTCACCCCTCCACTTT.

The V and J genes are TRBV6-6 and TRBJ1-5; D is unclear. Germline CDR1 reads MNHNY; CDR2 reads SVGAGI (reference sequence). Trimming removed 8 bases from V and 8 bases from J, with 16 bases in between. This CDR3 contains 13 residues. This CDR3 reads CASVNALSKPQHF. The DNA for the CDR3 is TGTGCCAGCGTTAACGCCCTCTCTAAGCCCCAGCATTTT.

This chain joins TRBV30 and TRBJ1-2; D remains ambiguous. CDR1 is GTSNPN, CDR2 SVGIG, per germline (reference sequence). Trimming left V 5 bases short and J 2 bases short, with 15 bases between. The length of the CDR3 is 14 residues. CDR3 amino acids: CAWSPRVSNYGYTF. The DNA of the CDR3 is TGTGCCTGGTCTCCAAGGGTCTCCAACTATGGCTACACCTTC.

The gene calls are TRBV5-5 and TRBJ2-3; no reliable D call. This CDR3 has 14 amino acids. Germline CDR1 is SGHKS and CDR2 is YYEKEE (reference sequence). V was trimmed by 2 bases and J by 0 bases, leaving 7 bases between them. CDR3 DNA: TGTGCCAGCAGCTTTGCTTTTAGCACAGATACGCAGTATTTT. This translates into CASSFAFSTDTQYF.

The chain joins TRBV6-5 to TRBJ1-2; D unresolved. V lost 0 bases and J lost 10, with 21 bases in between. This CDR3 has 16 residues. Germline values: CDR1 MNHEY, CDR2 SVGAGI. In nucleotides, the CDR3 is TGTGCCAGCAGTTACTCGTCCGGCAGTTCAGACTTCTCCTACACCTTC. It translates to CASSYSSGSSDFSYTF.

V and J are TRBV19 and TRBJ1-5, with D maybe TRBD1 (5 bases). CDR3 length equals 15 residues. Germline V gene lookup returns CDR1 LNHDA and CDR2 SQIVND (reference sequence). The V and J ends lost 3 bases and 3 bases respectively, with 12 bases between them. CDR3 sequence (DNA): TGTGCCAGTAGTATCCGAGACAGCTTCAATCAGCCCCAGCATTTT. This gives the protein CASSIRDSFNQPQHF.

This chain uses TRBV7-8 with TRBJ1-6; maybe TRBD1 (5 bases). V dropped 1 base and J dropped 5 bases, with 12 bases sitting between them. The V gene's germline CDR1 is SGHVS and CDR2 FQNEAQ. The CDR3 is 16 amino acids. This chain's CDR3 is CASSLVGTVDNSPLHF. CDR3 nucleotide sequence: TGTGCCAGCAGCTTAGTCGGGACGGTAGATAATTCACCCCTCCACTTT. The variable domain in full, completed from reference TRBV7-8 and TRBJ1-6, reads GAGVSQSPRYKVAKRGQDVALRCDPISGHVSLFWYQQALGQGPEFLTYFQNEAQLDKSGLPSDRFFAERPEGSVSTLKIQRTQQEDSAVYLCASSLVGTVDNSPLHFGNGTRLTVT.

CDR3 in DNA: TGTGCCAGCAGCGTAGCCCTTGAGACCTATGGCTACACCTTC. Translating it yields CASSVALETYGYTF. This chain joins TRBV9 and TRBJ1-2, with D unresolved. The CDR3 length is 14 residues. CDR1 and CDR2 (germline): SGDLS, YYNGEE. Trimming stripped 0 bases from V and 4 bases from J, with 10 bases between.

This clone has just a few counts. This chain uses TRBV19 with TRBJ1-1; the D is unclear. Germline V gene data show CDR1 as LNHDA and CDR2 as SQIVND (reference sequence). Trimming took 6 bases from V and 4 from J, leaving 12 bases between them. The CDR3 totals 13 residues. CDR3 amino acids: CASRRTWGTEAFF. In DNA form, the CDR3 reads TGTGCCAGTAGACGGACGTGGGGCACTGAAGCTTTCTTT.

V is TRBV19 and J is TRBJ1-5; TRBD1 might be the D (6 bases). V was pared by 5 bases and J by 4 bases, with 12 bases between. The CDR3 extends over 14 amino acids. Germline CDR1 and CDR2: LNHDA and SQIVND (reference sequence). Here the CDR3 DNA reads TGTGCCAGTAGTGTGACAGGTCCTAATCAGCCCCAGCATTTT. Translating gives CASSVTGPNQPQHF.

The chain has TRBV19 and TRBJ2-1; 13 bases agree with TRBD2. Looked up from germline, CDR1 is LNHDA and CDR2 is SQIVND (reference sequence). This CDR3 has 16 amino acids. V shed 6 bases, J shed 3 bases, and the junction held 5 bases outside the gene matches. In nucleotides, the CDR3 is TGTGCCAGTAGCAGACTAGCGGGGGGCCACTACAATGAGCAGTTCTTC. Translation gives CASSRLAGGHYNEQFF.

The chain carries TRBV6-5 and TRBJ1-6; D ambiguous. CDR1 is MNHEY, CDR2 SVGAGI, per germline. This CDR3 is 14 amino acids long. Trimming cost V 5 bases and J 6 bases, with 11 bases left between them. The CDR3 DNA is TGTGCCAGCAGTGAAACAGCCACTAATTCACCCCTCCACTTT. This gives the protein CASSETATNSPLHF.

The J gene is TRBJ2-7, the V gene TRBV6-5; the match to TRBD1 covers 10 bases. The germline V gene encodes CDR1 MNHEY and CDR2 SVGAGI. This CDR3 has 15 amino acids. The ends lost 6 bases at V and 4 bases at J; junction bases unmatched: 9. CDR3 sequence: CASRTDRGQWYEQYF. The CDR3 DNA reads TGTGCCAGCAGGACCGACAGGGGGCAATGGTACGAGCAGTACTTC.

This clone was found a few times. The V gene is TRBV2, the J gene TRBJ1-5, with no clear D. V was trimmed by 1 base and J by 0 bases, leaving 7 bases between them. Germline lookup yields CDR1 SNHLY and CDR2 FYNNEI. The CDR3 consists of 15 residues. The DNA for the CDR3 is TGTGCCAGCAGTGAAGGGCAGTCTAGCAATCAGCCCCAGCATTTT. Amino acid sequence: CASSEGQSSNQPQHF.

The CDR3 DNA follows: TGTGCCAGCAGCTCGCAGGGTCTCACTGAAGCTTTCTTT. It is translated as CASSSQGLTEAFF. The rearrangement uses TRBV5-5 and TRBJ1-1; a possible D gene is TRBD1 (5 bases). CDR1 and CDR2 (germline): SGHKS, YYEKEE (reference sequence). V was cut by 3 bases and J by 4 bases, with 10 bases left in between. CDR3 length equals 13 residues.

The rearrangement links TRBV28 to TRBJ2-2, with 11 nucleotides matching TRBD1. With V trimmed by 5 bases and J by 7 bases, 12 bases remained unmatched. The CDR3 has 17 residues. Per the germline V gene, CDR1 is MDHEN and CDR2 is SYDVKM. CDR3 sequence: CASSVAPGQGGSGELFF. The CDR3 nucleotides read TGTGCCAGCAGTGTCGCGCCGGGACAGGGGGGGAGCGGGGAGCTGTTTTTT.

V and J are TRBV7-2 and TRBJ2-3, with TRBD2 identical over 8 bases. The CDR3 is 18 residues long. Germline V gene data show CDR1 as SGHTA and CDR2 as FQGNSA. V was pared by 5 bases and J by 2 bases, with 15 bases of the junction left unmatched. The CDR3 region has the DNA TGTGCCAGCAGCCCTAGCAGCGGGGGCCTACTCAACACAGATACGCAGTATTTT. Translation gives CASSPSSGGLLNTDTQYF.

The V call is TRBV2, the J call TRBJ2-5; 14 bases map to TRBD2. Germline CDR1 is SNHLY and CDR2 is FYNNEI. The V gene end was trimmed by 3 bases and the J gene end by 6 bases; junction bases not matched to a gene: 6. The CDR3 extends over 16 amino acids. CDR3 nucleotides: TGTGCCAGCAGTGACCGACTAGCGGGGGGGATAAAGACCCAGTACTTC. Its translation: CASSDRLAGGIKTQYF.

The V call is TRBV14, the J call TRBJ2-2, with D possibly matching TRBD1 (5 bases). Trimming took off 1 base at V and 4 bases at J, with 10 bases between the two ends. Germline loops: CDR1 SGHDN, CDR2 FVKESK. The CDR3 runs 15 residues. DNA for the CDR3: TGTGCCAGCAGCCAAGCCCAGGGTCCCACCGGGGAGCTGTTTTTT. It yields the protein CASSQAQGPTGELFF.

This rearrangement joins TRBV27 to TRBJ1-4, with 9 bases that match TRBD1. Germline CDR1 reads MNHEY; CDR2 reads SMNVEV (reference sequence). This CDR3 is 15 amino acids long. The junction had 6 bases not matched to a gene; V was cut back by 4 bases and J by 6 bases. The CDR3 DNA follows: TGTGCCAGCAGTTCCGGACAGGGGTGGGATGAAAAACTGTTTTTT. Translating it yields CASSSGQGWDEKLFF. The full variable domain, its missing parts supplied by reference TRBV27 and TRBJ1-4, is EAQVTQNPRYLITVTGKKLTVTCSQNMNHEYMSWYRQDPGLGLRQIYYSMNVEVTDKGDVPEGYKVSRKEKRNFPLILESPSPNQTSLYFCASSSGQGWDEKLFFGSGTQLSVL.